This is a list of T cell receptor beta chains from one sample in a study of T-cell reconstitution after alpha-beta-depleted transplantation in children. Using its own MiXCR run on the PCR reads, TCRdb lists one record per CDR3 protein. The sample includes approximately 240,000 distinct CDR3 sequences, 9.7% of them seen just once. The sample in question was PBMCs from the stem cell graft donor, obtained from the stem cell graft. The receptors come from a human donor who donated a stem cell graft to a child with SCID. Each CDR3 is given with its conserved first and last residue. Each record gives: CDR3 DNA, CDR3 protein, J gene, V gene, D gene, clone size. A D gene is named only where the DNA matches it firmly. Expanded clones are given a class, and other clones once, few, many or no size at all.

cdr3_nt: TGTGCCAGCAGCTCCCAGGGGGTTGGGACTGAAGCTTTCTTT; cdr3_aa: CASSSQGVGTEAFF; j_call: TRBJ1-1; v_call: TRBV7-2; d_call: TRBD1; clone_size: many
cdr3_nt: TGTGCCAGCAGCCCCTTTATTGGCCCATTGATGGACGCCCGAGTTTCCTACGAGCAGTACTTC; cdr3_aa: CASSPFIGPLMDARVSYEQYF; j_call: TRBJ2-7; v_call: TRBV7-6; d_call: .; clone_size: many
cdr3_nt: TGTGCCAGCAGCTTAGGGGGGGGACACGATGAGCAGTTCTTC; cdr3_aa: CASSLGGGHDEQFF; j_call: TRBJ2-1; v_call: TRBV7-7; d_call: .; clone_size: many
cdr3_nt: TGTGCCAGCGGCGCTTTCCGACGAGACACAGATACGCAGTATTTT; cdr3_aa: CASGAFRRDTDTQYF; j_call: TRBJ2-3; v_call: TRBV27; d_call: .; clone_size: many
cdr3_nt: TGTGCCACCAGCAGAGATTGGCCTACAGAGTCCACAGATACGCAGTATTTT; cdr3_aa: CATSRDWPTESTDTQYF; j_call: TRBJ2-3; v_call: TRBV15; d_call: .; clone_size: many
cdr3_nt: TGCGCCAGCAGCTTGTGGCTAGTAAGTTCCGGGGAGCTGTTTTTT; cdr3_aa: CASSLWLVSSGELFF; j_call: TRBJ2-2; v_call: TRBV5-1; d_call: .; clone_size: many
cdr3_nt: TGTGCCAGCTCAACGTCCTGGGGGGGATTGAACACTGAAGCTTTCTTT; cdr3_aa: CASSTSWGGLNTEAFF; j_call: TRBJ1-1; v_call: TRBV18; d_call: .; clone_size: few
cdr3_nt: TGTGCCACCCAAGCCTGGGCGACGAACACTGAAGCTTTCTTT; cdr3_aa: CATQAWATNTEAFF; j_call: TRBJ1-1; v_call: TRBV6-2/TRBV6-3; d_call: .; clone_size: many
cdr3_nt: TGCAGTGCTAGGCTCGGGGGGGTAGATACGCAGTATTTT; cdr3_aa: CSARLGGVDTQYF; j_call: TRBJ2-3; v_call: TRBV20-1; d_call: TRBD2; clone_size: .
cdr3_nt: TGTGCCAGCGGGACTAGCTCCGGTGAGCAGTTCTTC; cdr3_aa: CASGTSSGEQFF; j_call: TRBJ2-1; v_call: TRBV19; d_call: TRBD2; clone_size: many
cdr3_nt: TGTGCCAGCAAAGATGTTGCCCTCGGGACTTCCCCCCTCCACTTT; cdr3_aa: CASKDVALGTSPLHF; j_call: TRBJ1-6; v_call: TRBV5-6; d_call: .; clone_size: .
cdr3_nt: TGCGCCAGCCTGACGGCTTCCATGAACACTGAAGCTTTCTTT; cdr3_aa: CASLTASMNTEAFF; j_call: TRBJ1-1; v_call: TRBV5-1; d_call: .; clone_size: many
cdr3_nt: TGCAGTGCTACTCCTAATAGTAGCGGGGGGGAAAACATTCAGTACTTC; cdr3_aa: CSATPNSSGGENIQYF; j_call: TRBJ2-4; v_call: TRBV20-1; d_call: TRBD2; clone_size: many
cdr3_nt: TGTGCCAGCAGCGGAGCCTGGGGGGCGCTAGGACCGCTCACAGATACGCAGTATTTT; cdr3_aa: CASSGAWGALGPLTDTQYF; j_call: TRBJ2-3; v_call: TRBV13; d_call: .; clone_size: many
cdr3_nt: TGTGCCATCAGTGAGGGCGTGGGTTCGAATCAGCCCCAGCATTTT; cdr3_aa: CAISEGVGSNQPQHF; j_call: TRBJ1-5; v_call: TRBV10-3; d_call: .; clone_size: many
cdr3_nt: TGTGCCAGCAGCTTAGTGCCTCCTGAAGGTGAAGCTTTCTTT; cdr3_aa: CASSLVPPEGEAFF; j_call: TRBJ1-1; v_call: TRBV7-9; d_call: .; clone_size: many
cdr3_nt: TGTGCCAGCAGTTTAAATGGGGCTCTCTCTGGAAACACCATATATTTT; cdr3_aa: CASSLNGALSGNTIYF; j_call: TRBJ1-3; v_call: TRBV12-3/TRBV12-4; d_call: .; clone_size: many
cdr3_nt: TGTGCCAGCAGCGTAGGACACTCAGGGCCTTACTATGGCTACACCTTC; cdr3_aa: CASSVGHSGPYYGYTF; j_call: TRBJ1-2; v_call: TRBV9; d_call: .; clone_size: many
cdr3_nt: TGTGCCAGCAGCTTAGGGGTCGCCCTAGGCTCTGAGCAGTTCTTC; cdr3_aa: CASSLGVALGSEQFF; j_call: TRBJ2-1; v_call: TRBV7-6; d_call: .; clone_size: many
cdr3_nt: TGTGCCAGCAGTGGGACAGCCCTAAACATTCAGTACTTC; cdr3_aa: CASSGTALNIQYF; j_call: TRBJ2-4; v_call: TRBV12-3/TRBV12-4; d_call: TRBD1; clone_size: .
cdr3_nt: TGTGCCAGCAGCGTAGGGCTGGCTTCCTACAATGAGCAGTTCTTC; cdr3_aa: CASSVGLASYNEQFF; j_call: TRBJ2-1; v_call: TRBV9; d_call: .; clone_size: many
cdr3_nt: TGTGCCAGCAGCTTAGAGGTTCTCGGGACAGGATCCTACGAGCAGTACTTC; cdr3_aa: CASSLEVLGTGSYEQYF; j_call: TRBJ2-7; v_call: TRBV11-2; d_call: TRBD1; clone_size: many
cdr3_nt: TGTGCCAGCTCACCACTGGGGGGGCCTGAAGCTTTCTTT; cdr3_aa: CASSPLGGPEAFF; j_call: TRBJ1-1; v_call: TRBV18; d_call: .; clone_size: few
cdr3_nt: TGTGCCAGCAGTGAAAGGGCAGCTACTAACTATGGCTACACCTTC; cdr3_aa: CASSERAATNYGYTF; j_call: TRBJ1-2; v_call: TRBV6-1; d_call: .; clone_size: many
cdr3_nt: TGTGCCAGCAGTCCATTGGGGGCCGGCAACAATGAGCAGTTCTTC; cdr3_aa: CASSPLGAGNNEQFF; j_call: TRBJ2-1; v_call: TRBV28; d_call: .; clone_size: few
cdr3_nt: TGCGCCAGCAGCTCGGTCGGGACCCAGTACTTC; cdr3_aa: CASSSVGTQYF; j_call: TRBJ2-5; v_call: TRBV5-1; d_call: .; clone_size: many
cdr3_nt: TGCAGTGCTAGAGAGGCCGGGGCCAACATTCAGTACTTC; cdr3_aa: CSAREAGANIQYF; j_call: TRBJ2-4; v_call: TRBV20-1; d_call: .; clone_size: many
cdr3_nt: TGTGCCAGCAGCAACCTAGCGGGGGGTCTCAATGAGCAGTTCTTC; cdr3_aa: CASSNLAGGLNEQFF; j_call: TRBJ2-1; v_call: TRBV2; d_call: TRBD2; clone_size: many
cdr3_nt: TGCGCCAGCAGCTTGTACGGCCTTAATGAAAAACTGTTTTTT; cdr3_aa: CASSLYGLNEKLFF; j_call: TRBJ1-4; v_call: TRBV5-1; d_call: .; clone_size: many
cdr3_nt: TGTGCCAGCAGGTTGAACAGGGGCTACACGGATGAGCAGTTCTTC; cdr3_aa: CASRLNRGYTDEQFF; j_call: TRBJ2-1; v_call: TRBV12-3/TRBV12-4; d_call: TRBD1; clone_size: many
cdr3_nt: TGTGCCAGCTGCCGACACCCTATTAGCGGGGGCGTTAGCACAGATACGCAGTATTTT; cdr3_aa: CASCRHPISGGVSTDTQYF; j_call: TRBJ2-3; v_call: TRBV12-3/TRBV12-4; d_call: TRBD2; clone_size: few
cdr3_nt: TGCAGTGCTAGAGAGAGGTATAGCAATCAGCCCCAGCATTTT; cdr3_aa: CSARERYSNQPQHF; j_call: TRBJ1-5; v_call: TRBV20-1; d_call: .; clone_size: many
cdr3_nt: TGCAGTGCTTTACCCTACAGGGGAAGCTACGAGCAGTACTTC; cdr3_aa: CSALPYRGSYEQYF; j_call: TRBJ2-7; v_call: TRBV20-1; d_call: TRBD1; clone_size: many
cdr3_nt: TGTGCCAGCAGCCTGGGACAGGCGCAGGGTCAGTACTTC; cdr3_aa: CASSLGQAQGQYF; j_call: TRBJ2-4; v_call: TRBV5-6; d_call: TRBD1; clone_size: many
cdr3_nt: TGTGCCACCAATGGACAGGCTTCTGATGGCTACACCTTC; cdr3_aa: CATNGQASDGYTF; j_call: TRBJ1-2; v_call: TRBV7-9; d_call: TRBD1; clone_size: many